The entry below gives a single TCR beta chain sequence along with its context. The data were obtained in a study of T cell changes during pregnancy in multiple sclerosis. TCRdb keeps only in-frame clones here, not all; method: immunoSEQ multiplex PCR. The sample lists about 38,000 clones, around 90% occurring once. Between the trimmed V and J ends, which lost 8 bases and 6 bases, there was a span of 22 bases. This CDR3 has 15 amino acids. The germline gives CDR1 SQVTM, CDR2 ANQGSEA. This receptor was obtained from a female donor with multiple sclerosis, enrolled in a pregnancy study. The chain uses TRBV29-1 and TRBJ2-2; D possibly corresponds to TRBD2 (6 bases). The input for sequencing was CD8+ T cells from peripheral blood mononuclear cells, taken in the third trimester of pregnancy. The CDR3 DNA sequence: TGCAGCATATGGACGGGGGAGTCGGGGGCCGGGGAGCTGTTTTTT. Encoded protein: CSIWTGESGAGELFF.